Following are 29 T cell receptor beta chains from one sample sequenced in a study of OX40 agonist ivuxolimab in advanced cancers. Measured with immunoSEQ multiplex PCR; TCRdb has only the in-frame clones, and not every one. The sample lists some 33,000 clones, more than 80% occurring once. The input for sequencing was CD4+ or CD8+ T cells sorted from blood, taken in a trial of the OX40 agonist ivuxolimab. The receptors were sampled from an adult with an advanced solid tumor such as melanoma, head and neck, liver or kidney cancer.

CDR3 bases: TGTGCCAGCAGTTTAAACGGGTGGGTTAATGAAAAACTGTTTTTT. Amino acid sequence: CASSLNGWVNEKLFF. V usage is TRBV28 and J usage is TRBJ1-4; no firm D call. The V gene lost 2 bases and the J gene lost 4 bases, with 11 bases spanning the gap. CDR1 is MDHEN, CDR2 SYDVKM, per germline. The CDR3 is 15 residues long.

For the CDR3, the DNA is TGTGCCAGCAGCTCAAATAGCGGGAGTAGTATTGAGACCCAGTACTTC. Translation: CASSSNSGSSIETQYF. The chain is built from TRBV11-2 and TRBJ2-5; 9 positions match TRBD2. The V gene end was trimmed by 4 bases and the J gene end by 5 bases; junction bases not matched to a gene: 11. This CDR3 is built from 16 residues. The germline CDR1 and CDR2 sequences are SGHAT and FQNNGV.

This clone was picked up one time. The chain uses TRBV11-2 and TRBJ1-2, with 7 bases fitting TRBD1. This CDR3 comprises 14 residues. V dropped 5 bases and J dropped 10; count of bases not matched to a gene: 13. The germline CDR1 and CDR2 sequences are SGHAT and FQNNGV. CDR3 region: CASSQTRTGGDYTF. In nucleotides, the CDR3 is TGTGCCAGCAGCCAAACCAGGACAGGTGGGGACTACACCTTC. Using reference TRBV11-2 and TRBJ1-2 for the parts outside the CDR3, the full variable domain is EAGVAQSPRYKIIEKRQSVAFWCNPISGHATLYWYQQILGQGPKLLIQFQNNGVVDDSQLPKDRFSAERLKGVDSTLKIQPAKLEDSAVYLCASSQTRTGGDYTFGSGTRLTVV.

The chain couples TRBV9 to TRBJ2-5; D is unresolved. The CDR3 totals 14 residues. The germline V gene has CDR1 SGDLS and CDR2 YYNGEE. Trimming removed 1 base at V and 5 bases at J, with 12 bases between. CDR3 residues: CASSVSPTGETQYF. The CDR3, as DNA: TGTGCCAGCAGCGTATCCCCTACCGGGGAGACCCAGTACTTC.

The V call is TRBV18, the J call TRBJ1-1; maybe TRBD1 (6 bases). CDR1 and CDR2 (germline): KGHSH, LQKENI. The CDR3 sequence is 14 residues long. With 0 bases removed from V and 2 bases from J, the gap between germline ends came to 7 bases. CDR3 in amino acids: CASSPPGTNTEAFF. The CDR3 region has the DNA TGTGCCAGCTCACCACCAGGGACAAACACTGAAGCTTTCTTT.

The chain combines TRBV5-1 with TRBJ1-4; TRBD1 agrees at 9 bases. V shed 4 bases and J 7 bases; nucleotides not matched to a gene: 8. Per germline, CDR1 SGHRS and CDR2 YFSETQ. The CDR3 loop spans 15 amino acids. CDR3 DNA sequence: TGCGCCAGCAGCGGCGGACAGGGGAACGGTGAAAAACTGTTTTTT. It encodes CASSGGQGNGEKLFF.

The chain links TRBV6-6 to TRBJ1-3; weak D call: TRBD1 (5 bases). The CDR3 spans 15 residues. Germline values: CDR1 MNHNY, CDR2 SVGAGI (reference sequence). V gave up 6 bases and J gave up 4 bases, with 16 bases separating them. This chain's CDR3 is CASRSPGGSGNTIYF. The CDR3 bases are TGTGCCAGCAGAAGTCCCGGGGGTTCAGGAAACACCATATATTTT.

The chain couples TRBV10-3 to TRBJ1-1, with D perhaps TRBD1 (6 bases). The V gene's germline CDR1 is ENHRY and CDR2 SYGVKD. The V gene lost 6 bases and the J gene lost 2 bases, with 16 bases spanning the gap. The CDR3 has 15 residues. Here the CDR3 reads CAIRHRDVSNTEAFF. In DNA form, the CDR3 reads TGTGCCATCAGGCACAGGGACGTTTCAAACACTGAAGCTTTCTTT.

The V gene is TRBV6-6, the J gene TRBJ2-3, with D perhaps TRBD1 (6 bases). Trimming shortened V by 2 bases and J by 4 bases, and 7 bases separated the two germline ends. The CDR3 consists of 13 residues. Germline V lookup: CDR1 MNHNY, CDR2 SVGAGI (reference sequence). In DNA form, the CDR3 reads TGTGCCAGCAGTTACGGGACACCAGATACGCAGTATTTT. Protein sequence: CASSYGTPDTQYF.

This clone is categorized as medium-sized. V and J are TRBV18 and TRBJ1-3; a possible D gene is TRBD1 (5 bases). Germline CDR1 and CDR2: KGHSH and LQKENI. The CDR3 is 15 amino acids. V lost 3 bases, J lost 2 bases, and 11 bases lay in between. CDR3 region: CASSPGGGTGNTIYF. Here the CDR3 DNA reads TGTGCCAGCTCACCGGGGGGTGGCACTGGAAACACCATATATTTT. The full variable domain, in which reference TRBV18 and TRBJ1-3 provide the parts outside the CDR3, is NAGVMQNPRHLVRRRGQEARLRCSPMKGHSHVYWYRQLPEEGLKFMVYLQKENIIDESGMPKERFSAEFPKEGPSILRIQQVVRGDSAAYFCASSPGGGTGNTIYFGEGSWLTVV.

This chain joins TRBV5-6 and TRBJ2-1; D assignment may be TRBD1 or TRBD2 (5 bases each). Germline loops: CDR1 SGHDT, CDR2 YYEEEE. Trimming pared 0 bases from V and 6 bases from J, leaving 13 bases between. This CDR3 has 15 residues. CDR3 residues: CASSLERGEGNEQFF. Here the CDR3 DNA reads TGTGCCAGCAGCTTGGAGAGGGGCGAGGGCAATGAGCAGTTCTTC.

This chain joins TRBV7-9 and TRBJ1-1; D call uncertain. CDR1 SEHNR and CDR2 FQNEAQ come from the germline V gene (reference sequence). The length of the CDR3 is 15 residues. Trimming left V 1 base short and J 1 base short, with 10 bases between. CDR3 sequence (DNA): TGTGCCAGCAGCTTAGAGGGAACCCCGAACACTGAAGCTTTCTTT. It yields the protein CASSLEGTPNTEAFF.

This rearrangement joins TRBV9 to TRBJ2-2; D unresolved. CDR1 is SGDLS and CDR2 is YYNGEE in the germline V gene. V lost 0 bases and J lost 0, with 9 bases in between. The CDR3 spans 16 residues. The CDR3 DNA follows: TGTGCCAGCAGCGTAGAGGCCAGATCGAACACCGGGGAGCTGTTTTTT. This gives the protein CASSVEARSNTGELFF.

Comments on this clone: This sample also contains other DNA sequences that code for the same CDR3. The chain couples TRBV5-4 to TRBJ2-7, with TRBD1 matching over 8 bases. Germline V lookup: CDR1 SGHNT, CDR2 YYREEE (reference sequence). V shed 5 bases and J 4 bases; nucleotides not matched to a gene: 11. This CDR3 region has 15 residues. The CDR3, as DNA: TGTGCCAGCAGTTTACCAGGACAGGGTCGGTACGAGCAGTACTTC. As protein: CASSLPGQGRYEQYF.

Concerning this clone itself: The sample holds other DNA sequences that translate to the same CDR3. This chain joins TRBV9 and TRBJ2-6, with D tentatively TRBD1 (6 bases). The CDR3 totals 15 residues. The ends were cut back, 3 bases at V and 0 bases at J, with 7 bases in the middle. In germline, CDR1 is SGDLS, CDR2 YYNGEE. The CDR3 region has the DNA TGTGCCAGCAGCGCACAGGGCTCTGGGGCCAACGTCCTGACTTTC. Amino acids: CASSAQGSGANVLTF.

The CDR3 nucleotides read TGTGCCAGCAGCCAAGATCTCAGGCAGTATGGCTACACCTTC. This sequence encodes CASSQDLRQYGYTF. The genes are TRBV4-2 and TRBJ1-2; no clear D. Trimming took off 0 bases at V and 5 bases at J, with 10 bases between the two ends. In germline, CDR1 is LGHNA, CDR2 YNFKEQ. The CDR3 contains 14 residues.

Only one count was recorded for this clone. The rearrangement joins TRBV28 to TRBJ2-7; 8 bases align to TRBD2. The junction had 9 bases not matched to a gene; V was cut back by 6 bases and J by 5 bases. This CDR3 has 14 residues. Per germline, CDR1 MDHEN and CDR2 SYDVKM. Written as DNA, the CDR3 is TGTGCCAGCAGCCAAGCGGGAGTAGAGAACGAGCAGTACTTC. This codes for CASSQAGVENEQYF.

The chain couples TRBV6-1 to TRBJ2-7, with 10 bases matching TRBD1. CDR3 length: 15 amino acids. Germline V lookup: CDR1 MNHNS, CDR2 SASEGT. V was clipped by 6 bases and J by 5 bases; unmatched bases: 10. The CDR3 DNA follows: TGTGCCAGCAGCTTCCGGTCGGACAGGGGGAACGAGCAGTACTTC. Protein: CASSFRSDRGNEQYF.

The CDR3 reads CASSPRRGYEQYF. CDR3 bases: TGTGCCAGCAGTCCTCGAAGAGGCTACGAGCAGTACTTC. The chain is built from TRBV6-5 and TRBJ2-7, with no clear D. The CDR3 totals 13 residues. Germline V gives CDR1 MNHEY, CDR2 SVGAGI. Trimming shortened V by 5 bases and J by 3 bases, and 11 bases separated the two germline ends.

The chain carries TRBV6-6 and TRBJ1-1; maybe TRBD1 (6 bases). CDR1 is MNHNY, CDR2 SVGAGI, per germline (reference sequence). V dropped 6 bases and J dropped 0 bases, with 11 bases sitting between them. There are 14 residues in the CDR3. The CDR3 reads CASRGQMLNTEAFF. The CDR3 nucleotides read TGTGCCAGCAGAGGACAGATGCTGAACACTGAAGCTTTCTTT.

V usage is TRBV27 and J usage is TRBJ1-5, with D perhaps TRBD1 (6 bases). Trimming pared 5 bases from V and 5 bases from J, leaving 13 bases between. Germline CDR1 reads MNHEY; CDR2 reads SMNVEV (reference sequence). The CDR3 runs 14 residues. CDR3 coding DNA: TGTGCCAGCAGTCAGGGGCACTCTTATCAGCCCCAGCATTTT. Its protein is CASSQGHSYQPQHF.

V is TRBV7-2 and J is TRBJ1-6, with D maybe TRBD1 (6 bases). The CDR3 runs to 15 residues. The V gene lost 5 bases and the J gene lost 7 bases, with 15 bases spanning the gap. CDR1 and CDR2 from the germline V gene are SGHTA and FQGNSA. CDR3 DNA: TGTGCCAGCAGCCAAACACAGGGTAGGAATTCACCCCTCCACTTT. Protein: CASSQTQGRNSPLHF.

V and J are TRBV7-9 and TRBJ1-1; D is possibly TRBD1 (6 bases). Trimming took off 3 bases at V and 0 bases at J, with 11 bases between the two ends. Germline CDR1 and CDR2: SEHNR and FQNEAQ (reference sequence). The CDR3 has 15 amino acids. The chain's CDR3 is CASSFPQGVNTEAFF. CDR3 sequence (DNA): TGTGCCAGCAGCTTCCCACAGGGAGTGAACACTGAAGCTTTCTTT.

This chain joins TRBV7-3 and TRBJ2-3, with D possibly matching TRBD2 (6 bases). The CDR3 spans 14 residues. CDR1 is SGHTA and CDR2 is FQGTGA in the germline V gene. Trimming left V 5 bases short and J 5 bases short, with 14 bases between. For the CDR3, the DNA is TGTGCCAGCAGCCCCGGAGGGCCGCGAGATACGCAGTATTTT. Its protein is CASSPGGPRDTQYF.

The rearrangement links TRBV2 to TRBJ2-3; D unresolved. V dropped 4 bases and J dropped 0 bases, with 8 bases sitting between them. Germline V CDR1 and CDR2: SNHLY, FYNNEI. CDR3 length: 14 residues. The CDR3 here is CASSGTSSTDTQYF. The CDR3 DNA follows: TGTGCCAGCAGTGGTACATCAAGCACAGATACGCAGTATTTT.

The chain carries TRBV6-1 and TRBJ2-3; perhaps TRBD2 as D (6 bases). Trimming pared 3 bases from V and 3 bases from J, leaving 13 bases between. The CDR3 length is 15 residues. Germline loops: CDR1 MNHNS, CDR2 SASEGT. The CDR3 loop is CASSEIGLATDTQYF. The DNA of the CDR3 is TGTGCCAGCAGTGAGATCGGGCTAGCGACAGATACGCAGTATTTT.

This clone has only one observation. V is TRBV11-1 and J is TRBJ2-7; D gene unclear. The germline CDR1 and CDR2 sequences are SGHAT and FQDESV (reference sequence). V was shortened by 0 bases and J by 5 bases, with 11 bases between the two germline ends. The CDR3 runs 14 residues. This chain's CDR3 is CASSLAQLDNEQYF. CDR3 bases: TGTGCCAGCAGCTTAGCGCAGTTGGATAACGAGCAGTACTTC.

This chain connects TRBV18 to TRBJ1-5; 8 nucleotides agree with TRBD1. CDR3 length equals 15 residues. V lost 4 bases and J lost 2; bases outside the gene matches: 4. CDR1 is KGHSH and CDR2 is LQKENI in the germline V gene. The CDR3 sequence is CASSQTDRGNQPQHF. The CDR3 DNA reads TGTGCCAGCTCACAGACGGACAGGGGCAATCAGCCCCAGCATTTT. The full variable domain, its missing parts supplied by reference TRBV18 and TRBJ1-5, is NAGVMQNPRHLVRRRGQEARLRCSPMKGHSHVYWYRQLPEEGLKFMVYLQKENIIDESGMPKERFSAEFPKEGPSILRIQQVVRGDSAAYFCASSQTDRGNQPQHFGDGTRLSIL.

V usage is TRBV6-1 and J usage is TRBJ1-4; D is unclear. V shed 2 bases and J shed 6 bases, with 4 bases lying between them. Germline V gene data show CDR1 as MNHNS and CDR2 as SASEGT. The CDR3 has 12 residues. The CDR3 nucleotides are TGTGCCAGCAGTGAAAACGATGAAAAACTGTTTTTT. Protein: CASSENDEKLFF.